This T cell receptor beta chain was captured in a study of blood T cell repertoires in COVID-19. Study-wide context: Samples taken during acute and convalescent COVID-19 were collected in the United States, Italy and Spain. PBMCs, B-cell-depleted T cells, or T cells provided the cDNA or gDNA that made up the material.

In the source study's methods: Estimation of nucleated cell counts was performed using reference gene primer amplification. The repertoire was sequenced with immunoSEQ multiplex PCR; TCRdb's copy has only in-frame clones and lacks some. That table supplies the V and J calls and clone size; D and trimming were determined from the DNA. The sample carries 35,000 to 40,000 clones, 90% recorded once. Trimming removed 11 bases from V and 2 bases from J; junction bases left unmatched: 6. The CDR3 extends over 13 amino acids. Per germline, CDR1 MDHEN and CDR2 SYDVKM. The V call is TRBV28, the J call TRBJ1-3, with 7 nucleotides matching TRBD1. The sequence was obtained from a man aged 65 to 79 with acute or convalescent COVID-19. Sequencing used peripheral blood. The DNA of the CDR3 is TGTGCCGCTTGGCAGGGGGCTGGAAACACCATATATTTT. Its translation is CAAWQGAGNTIYF. The complete variable domain, with remaining parts taken from reference TRBV28 and TRBJ1-3, reads DVKVTQSSRYLVKRTGEKVFLECVQDMDHENMFWYRQDPGLGLRLIYFSYDVKMKEKGDIPEGYSVSREKKERFSLILESASTNQTSMYLCAAWQGAGNTIYFGEGSWLTVV.